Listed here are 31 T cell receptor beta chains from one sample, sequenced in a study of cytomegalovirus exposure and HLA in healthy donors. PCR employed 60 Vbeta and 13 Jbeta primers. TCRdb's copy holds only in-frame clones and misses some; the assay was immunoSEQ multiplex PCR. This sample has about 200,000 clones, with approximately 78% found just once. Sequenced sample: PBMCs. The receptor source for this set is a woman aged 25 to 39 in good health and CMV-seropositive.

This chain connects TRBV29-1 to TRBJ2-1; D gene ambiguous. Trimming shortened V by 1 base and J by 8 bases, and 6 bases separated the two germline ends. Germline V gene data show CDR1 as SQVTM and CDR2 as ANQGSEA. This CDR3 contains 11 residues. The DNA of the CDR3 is TGCAGCGTTGAAGTCGTCTATGAGCAGTTCTTC. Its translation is CSVEVVYEQFF.

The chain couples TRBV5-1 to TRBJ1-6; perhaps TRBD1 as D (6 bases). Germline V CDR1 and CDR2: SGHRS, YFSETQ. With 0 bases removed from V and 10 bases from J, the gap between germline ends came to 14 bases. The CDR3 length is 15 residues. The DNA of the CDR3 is TGCGCCAGCAGCTTGGTTACAGGGTTTTCCTCACCCCTCCACTTT. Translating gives CASSLVTGFSSPLHF.

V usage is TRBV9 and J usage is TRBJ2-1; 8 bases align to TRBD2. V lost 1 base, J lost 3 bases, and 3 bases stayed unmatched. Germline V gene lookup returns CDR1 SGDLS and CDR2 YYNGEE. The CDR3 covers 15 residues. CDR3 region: CASSVRGLDYNEQFF. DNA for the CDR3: TGTGCCAGCAGCGTACGGGGACTAGACTACAATGAGCAGTTCTTC.

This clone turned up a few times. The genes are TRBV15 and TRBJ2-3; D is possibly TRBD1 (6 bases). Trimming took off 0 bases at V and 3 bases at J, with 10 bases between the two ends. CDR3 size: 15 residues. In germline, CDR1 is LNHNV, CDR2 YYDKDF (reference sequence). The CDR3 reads CATSREAGATDTQYF. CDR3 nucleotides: TGTGCCACCAGCAGAGAGGCAGGGGCGACAGATACGCAGTATTTT.

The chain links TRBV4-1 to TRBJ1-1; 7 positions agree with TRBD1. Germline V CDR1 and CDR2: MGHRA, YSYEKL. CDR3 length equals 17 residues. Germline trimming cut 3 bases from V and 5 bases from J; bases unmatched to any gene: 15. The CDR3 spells CASSHEDRLRLGTEAFF. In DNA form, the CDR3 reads TGCGCCAGCAGCCACGAGGACAGGCTCCGTTTGGGGACTGAAGCTTTCTTT.

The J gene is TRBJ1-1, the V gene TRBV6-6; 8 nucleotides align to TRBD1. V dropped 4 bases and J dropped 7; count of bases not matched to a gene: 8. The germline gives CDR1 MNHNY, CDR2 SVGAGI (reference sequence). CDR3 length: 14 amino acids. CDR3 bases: TGTGCCAGCAGTTCCCCCTGGACAGGGATTGAAGCTTTCTTT. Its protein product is CASSSPWTGIEAFF.

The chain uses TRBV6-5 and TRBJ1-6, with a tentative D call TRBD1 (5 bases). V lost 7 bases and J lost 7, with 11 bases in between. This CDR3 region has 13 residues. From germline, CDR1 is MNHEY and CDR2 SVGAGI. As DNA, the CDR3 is TGTGCCAGCACCGGGAGGGGAAATTCACCCCTCCACTTT. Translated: CASTGRGNSPLHF.

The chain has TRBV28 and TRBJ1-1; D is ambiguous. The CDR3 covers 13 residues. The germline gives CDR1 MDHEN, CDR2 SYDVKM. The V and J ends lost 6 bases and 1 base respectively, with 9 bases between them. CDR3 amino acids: CASSRYGNTEAFF. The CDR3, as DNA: TGTGCCAGCAGCCGCTACGGGAACACTGAAGCTTTCTTT.

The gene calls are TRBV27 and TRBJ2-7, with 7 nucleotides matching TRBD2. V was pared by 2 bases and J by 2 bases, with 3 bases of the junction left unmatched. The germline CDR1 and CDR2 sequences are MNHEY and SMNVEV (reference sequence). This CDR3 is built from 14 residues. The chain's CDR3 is CASSLGSGPYEQYF. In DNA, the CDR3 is TGTGCCAGCAGTTTAGGTAGCGGGCCCTACGAGCAGTACTTC.

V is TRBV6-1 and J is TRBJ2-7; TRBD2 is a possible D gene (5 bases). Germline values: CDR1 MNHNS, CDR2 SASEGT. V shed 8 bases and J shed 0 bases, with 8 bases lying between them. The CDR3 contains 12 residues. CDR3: CASDGSSYEQYF. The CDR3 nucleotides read TGTGCCAGCGATGGGAGCTCCTACGAGCAGTACTTC.

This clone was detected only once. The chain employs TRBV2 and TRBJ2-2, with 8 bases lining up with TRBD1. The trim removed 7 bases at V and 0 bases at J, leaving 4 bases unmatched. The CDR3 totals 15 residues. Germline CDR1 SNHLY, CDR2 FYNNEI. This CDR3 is CASTWDRTNTGELFF. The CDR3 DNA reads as TGTGCCAGCACCTGGGACAGGACGAACACCGGGGAGCTGTTTTTT.

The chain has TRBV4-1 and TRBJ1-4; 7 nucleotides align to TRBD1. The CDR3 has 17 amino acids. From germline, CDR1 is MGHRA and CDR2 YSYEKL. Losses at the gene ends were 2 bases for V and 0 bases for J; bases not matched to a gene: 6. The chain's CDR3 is CASSQLGTAATNEKLFF. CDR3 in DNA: TGCGCCAGCAGCCAACTAGGGACAGCCGCAACTAATGAAAAACTGTTTTTT.

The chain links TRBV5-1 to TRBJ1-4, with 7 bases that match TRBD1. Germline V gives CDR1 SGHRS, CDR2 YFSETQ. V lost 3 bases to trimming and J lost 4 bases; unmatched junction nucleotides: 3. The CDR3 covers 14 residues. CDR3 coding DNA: TGCGCCAGCAGCTCAAGACAGGGTAATGAAAAACTGTTTTTT. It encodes CASSSRQGNEKLFF.

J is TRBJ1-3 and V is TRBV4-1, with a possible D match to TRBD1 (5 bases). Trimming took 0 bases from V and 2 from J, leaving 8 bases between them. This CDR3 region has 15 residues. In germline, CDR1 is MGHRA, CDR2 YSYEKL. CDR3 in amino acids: CASSQDSRAGNTIYF. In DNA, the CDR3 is TGCGCCAGCAGCCAAGATAGCAGGGCTGGAAACACCATATATTTT.

Written as DNA, the CDR3 is TGTGCCAGCAGTGAAGAGAGGGGGACAGGGGAATATAATTCACCCCTCCACTTT. Protein: CASSEERGTGEYNSPLHF. This chain connects TRBV6-1 to TRBJ1-6; 10 nucleotides line up with TRBD1. Per the germline V gene, CDR1 is MNHNS and CDR2 is SASEGT. CDR3 length equals 18 residues. Trimming at V came to 1 base and at J to 4 bases, leaving 7 bases not matched to a gene.

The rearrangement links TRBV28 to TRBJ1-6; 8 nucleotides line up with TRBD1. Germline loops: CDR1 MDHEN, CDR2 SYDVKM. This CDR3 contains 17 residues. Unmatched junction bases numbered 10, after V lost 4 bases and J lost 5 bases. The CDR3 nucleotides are TGTGCCAGCAGTTCCCGGACAGGGCTCACGAATAATTCACCCCTCCACTTT. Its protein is CASSSRTGLTNNSPLHF.

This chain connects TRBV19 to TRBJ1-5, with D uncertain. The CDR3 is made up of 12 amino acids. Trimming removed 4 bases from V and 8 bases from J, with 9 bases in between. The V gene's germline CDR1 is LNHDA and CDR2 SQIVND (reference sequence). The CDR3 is CASSTVLKPQHF. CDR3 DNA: TGTGCCAGTAGTACGGTGTTGAAGCCCCAGCATTTT.

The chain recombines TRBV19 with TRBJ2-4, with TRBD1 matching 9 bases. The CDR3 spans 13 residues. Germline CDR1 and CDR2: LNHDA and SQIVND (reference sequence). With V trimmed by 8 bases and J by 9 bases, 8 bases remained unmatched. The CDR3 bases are TGTGCCAGTGCACAGGGGGCGCAGGGCATTCAGTACTTC. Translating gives CASAQGAQGIQYF.

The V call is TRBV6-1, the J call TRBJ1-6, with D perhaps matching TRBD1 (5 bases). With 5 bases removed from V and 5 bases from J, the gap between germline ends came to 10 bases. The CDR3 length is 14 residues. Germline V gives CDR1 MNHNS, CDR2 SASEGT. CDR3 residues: CASSSDSDNSPLHF. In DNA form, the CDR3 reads TGTGCCAGCAGTTCCGACAGCGATAATTCACCCCTCCACTTT.

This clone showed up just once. The CDR3 loop is CASSPVAGSGNTIYF. The CDR3 nucleotides are TGTGCCAGCTCACCAGTTGCAGGCTCTGGAAACACCATATATTTT. This chain links TRBV18 with TRBJ1-3, with D hard to call. The CDR3 is 15 amino acids. CDR1 and CDR2 from the germline V gene are KGHSH and LQKENI. Trimming took off 2 bases at V and 0 bases at J, with 8 bases between the two ends.

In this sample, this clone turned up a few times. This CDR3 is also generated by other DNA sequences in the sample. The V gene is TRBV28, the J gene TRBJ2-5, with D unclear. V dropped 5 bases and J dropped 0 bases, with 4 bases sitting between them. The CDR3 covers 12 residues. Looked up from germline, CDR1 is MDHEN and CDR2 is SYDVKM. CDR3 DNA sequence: TGTGCCAGCAGTCTTTACCAAGAGACCCAGTACTTC. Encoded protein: CASSLYQETQYF.

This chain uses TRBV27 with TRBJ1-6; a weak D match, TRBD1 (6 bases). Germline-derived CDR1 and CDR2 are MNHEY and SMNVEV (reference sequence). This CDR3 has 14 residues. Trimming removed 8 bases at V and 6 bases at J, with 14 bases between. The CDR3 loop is CASRGGVVNSPLHF. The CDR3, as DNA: TGTGCCAGCCGAGGGGGGGTGGTTAATTCACCCCTCCACTTT.

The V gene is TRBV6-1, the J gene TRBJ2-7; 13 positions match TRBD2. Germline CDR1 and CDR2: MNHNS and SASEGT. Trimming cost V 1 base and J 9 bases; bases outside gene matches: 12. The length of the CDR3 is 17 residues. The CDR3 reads CASSEGGLAGSWLLQYF. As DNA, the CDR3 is TGTGCCAGCAGTGAAGGGGGACTAGCGGGATCTTGGCTACTGCAGTACTTC.

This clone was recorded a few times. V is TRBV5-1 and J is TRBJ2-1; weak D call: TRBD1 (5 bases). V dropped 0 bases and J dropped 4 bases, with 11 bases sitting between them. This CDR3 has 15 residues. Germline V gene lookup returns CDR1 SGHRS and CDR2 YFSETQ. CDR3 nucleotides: TGCGCCAGCAGCTTGGACAGGAAATCATACAATGAGCAGTTCTTC. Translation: CASSLDRKSYNEQFF.

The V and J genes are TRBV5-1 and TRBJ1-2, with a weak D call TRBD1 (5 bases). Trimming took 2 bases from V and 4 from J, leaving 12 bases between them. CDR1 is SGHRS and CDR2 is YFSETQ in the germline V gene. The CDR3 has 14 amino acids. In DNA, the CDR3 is TGCGCCAGCAGCTTAGCAGGGTCCCTCTATGGCTACACCTTC. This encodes CASSLAGSLYGYTF.

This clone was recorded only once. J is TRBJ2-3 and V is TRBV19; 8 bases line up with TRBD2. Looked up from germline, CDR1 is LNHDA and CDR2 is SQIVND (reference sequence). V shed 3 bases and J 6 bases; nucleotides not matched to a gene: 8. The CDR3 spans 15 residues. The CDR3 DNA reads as TGTGCCAGTAGTATGGCTAGCGGGCCACCCGATACGCAGTATTTT. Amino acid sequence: CASSMASGPPDTQYF.

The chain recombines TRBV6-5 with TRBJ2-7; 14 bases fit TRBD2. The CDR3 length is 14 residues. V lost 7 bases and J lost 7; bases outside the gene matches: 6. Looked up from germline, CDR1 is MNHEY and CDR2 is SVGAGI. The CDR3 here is CASKGLAGVGEQYF. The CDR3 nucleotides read TGTGCCAGCAAGGGACTAGCGGGAGTGGGGGAGCAGTACTTC.

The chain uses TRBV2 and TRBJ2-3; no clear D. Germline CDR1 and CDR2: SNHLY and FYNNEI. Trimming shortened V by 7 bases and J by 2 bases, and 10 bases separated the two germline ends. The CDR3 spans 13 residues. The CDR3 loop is CASMSTNTDTQYF. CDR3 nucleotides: TGTGCCAGCATGTCAACAAACACAGATACGCAGTATTTT.

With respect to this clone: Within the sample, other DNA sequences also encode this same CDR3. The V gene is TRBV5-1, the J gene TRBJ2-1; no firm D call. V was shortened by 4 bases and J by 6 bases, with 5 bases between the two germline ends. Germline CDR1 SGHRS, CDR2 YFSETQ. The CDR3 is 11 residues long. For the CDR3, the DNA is TGCGCCAGCAGCCTCCGCAATGAGCAGTTCTTC. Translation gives CASSLRNEQFF.

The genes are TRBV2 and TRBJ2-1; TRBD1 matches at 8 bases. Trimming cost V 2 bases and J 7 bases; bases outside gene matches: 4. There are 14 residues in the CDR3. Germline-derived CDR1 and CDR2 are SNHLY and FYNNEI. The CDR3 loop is CASSEQGAGNEQFF. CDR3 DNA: TGTGCCAGCAGTGAACAGGGGGCCGGAAATGAGCAGTTCTTC.

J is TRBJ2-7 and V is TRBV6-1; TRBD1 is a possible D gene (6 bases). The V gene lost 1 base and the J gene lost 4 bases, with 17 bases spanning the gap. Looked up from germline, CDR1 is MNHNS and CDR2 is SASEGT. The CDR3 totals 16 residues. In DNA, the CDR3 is TGTGCCAGCAGTGAAGGGACAGCACCCGGACAATACGAGCAGTACTTC. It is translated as CASSEGTAPGQYEQYF.